These T cell receptor beta chains were read from a single sample in a study of T-cell memory formation after mild COVID-19. TCRdb re-derived calls from the 5' RACE reads in MiXCR, one entry per CDR3 protein. The data contain about 470,000 distinct CDR3 sequences, around a quarter of them seen just once; the ten biggest clones take up around an eighth. Input material: PBMCs or a T cell subset sorted from them (not recorded which). These receptors originate from an adult woman who had mild COVID-19 (a few samples of this study predate the infection). Cell type and time point are not known. The CDR3 runs from the conserved cysteine through the conserved F or W. Fields, in order: D gene, clone size, V gene, J gene, CDR3 protein, CDR3 DNA. D genes are given only for firm matches. The listing skips clone size in some rows; elsewhere it reads once, few, many or a size class.

TRBD1	few	TRBV28	TRBJ2-5	CASARRGPNKRASGWAQYF	TGTGCCAGCGCTCGCAGGGGGCCGAACAAGAGGGCTTCAGGATGGGCCCAGTACTTC
NA	NA	TRBV4-3	TRBJ2-1	CASSQVGGSDEQFF	TGCGCCAGCAGCCAGGTCGGGGGTAGCGATGAGCAGTTCTTC
NA	NA	TRBV7-2	TRBJ2-1	CASSFESSGEQFF	TGTGCCAGCAGCTTTGAGAGTTCGGGTGAGCAGTTCTTC
TRBD1	NA	TRBV18	TRBJ1-5	CASSTDRGPGQPQHF	TGTGCCAGCTCAACCGACAGGGGGCCGGGGCAGCCCCAGCATTTT
NA	NA	TRBV12-3/TRBV12-4	TRBJ1-2	CASSDLGEAGLNYGYTF	TGTGCCAGCAGTGACCTCGGTGAGGCAGGGTTAAACTATGGCTACACCTTC
TRBD1	NA	TRBV2	TRBJ2-5	CASSDWDRNQETQYF	TGTGCCAGCAGTGATTGGGACAGGAATCAAGAGACCCAGTACTTC
NA	few	TRBV15	TRBJ2-3	CATSTGQDRVTDTQYF	TGTGCCACCAGCACTGGTCAGGATCGAGTCACAGATACGCAGTATTTT
NA	NA	TRBV20-1	TRBJ1-1	CSASRPSSNTEAFF	TGCAGTGCTAGTAGGCCCAGTTCGAACACTGAAGCTTTCTTT
NA	few	TRBV7-9	TRBJ1-1	CASSALDVQEAFF	TGTGCCAGCAGCGCATTAGATGTTCAGGAAGCTTTCTTT
TRBD1	NA	TRBV5-1	TRBJ1-2	CASSFETGYGYTF	TGCGCCAGCAGCTTTGAGACAGGGTATGGCTACACCTTC
TRBD1	few	TRBV7-7	TRBJ1-4	CASSPGTGSNEKLFF	TGTGCTAGCAGCCCAGGGACAGGTTCTAATGAAAAACTGTTTTTT
TRBD2	few	TRBV4-3	TRBJ2-5	CASSQDLSAGVEETQYF	TGCGCCAGCAGCCAAGATCTCTCAGCGGGAGTCGAAGAGACCCAGTACTTC
TRBD2	NA	TRBV20-1	TRBJ2-7	CSSREDGSYEQYF	TGCAGTTCGCGGGAGGACGGGTCCTACGAGCAGTACTTC
TRBD2	once	TRBV4-3	TRBJ2-7	CASSQGSGRSRGDEQYF	TGCGCCAGCAGCCAAGGGAGCGGGAGGTCCAGGGGAGACGAGCAGTACTTC
NA	NA	TRBV5-6	TRBJ1-3	CASSRTLGNTIYF	TGTGCCAGCAGCCGGACACTTGGAAACACCATATATTTT
NA	few	TRBV4-2	TRBJ1-6	CASSQGGAGSPLHF	TGTGCCAGCAGCCAAGGGGGCGCGGGGTCACCCCTCCACTTT
NA	NA	TRBV19	TRBJ2-5	CASSIGGTLQETQYF	TGTGCCAGTAGTATAGGGGGGACATTACAAGAGACCCAGTACTTC
TRBD2	NA	TRBV10-2	TRBJ2-3	CASSELVSGGLDTQYF	TGCGCCAGCAGTGAGTTAGTGTCGGGAGGGTTGGATACGCAGTATTTT
NA	NA	TRBV6-2/TRBV6-3	TRBJ1-4	CASSDPPPNEKLFF	TGTGCCAGCAGTGACCCCCCCCCTAATGAAAAACTGTTTTTT
NA	NA	TRBV7-9	TRBJ2-3	CASSVQETDTQYF	TGTGCCAGCAGCGTACAGGAAACAGATACGCAGTATTTT
NA	few	TRBV7-8	TRBJ1-5	CASSPGEGQPQHF	TGTGCCAGCAGCCCAGGGGAGGGACAGCCCCAGCATTTT
NA	few	TRBV19	TRBJ1-3	CATDQTSGNTIYF	TGTGCCACCGACCAGACTTCTGGAAACACCATATATTTT
NA	NA	TRBV20-1	TRBJ2-3	CSVRRGGDTQYF	TGCAGTGTGCGGCGGGGTGGAGATACGCAGTATTTT
TRBD1	few	TRBV7-3	TRBJ2-1	CASSLTGQGAYNEQFF	TGTGCCAGCAGCTTAACGGGTCAGGGGGCTTACAATGAGCAGTTCTTC
NA	once	TRBV7-6	TRBJ1-4	CASSLEGFVNEKLFF	TGTGCCAGCAGCTTAGAGGGTTTCGTTAATGAAAAACTGTTTTTT
TRBD1	many	TRBV14	TRBJ1-2	CASSQVQGGDYGYTF	TGTGCCAGCAGCCAAGTACAGGGGGGAGACTATGGCTACACCTTC
NA	NA	TRBV6-2/TRBV6-3	TRBJ2-7	CASRDRGGHSLFYEQYF	TGTGCCAGCCGGGATCGAGGAGGGCACAGTCTATTCTACGAGCAGTACTTC
TRBD1	NA	TRBV9	TRBJ1-4	CASSRVGTANEKLFF	TGTGCCAGCAGCCGCGTCGGGACAGCAAATGAAAAACTGTTTTTT
NA	NA	TRBV24-1	TRBJ2-3	CATSDYGAPSTDTQYF	TGTGCCACCAGTGATTATGGAGCTCCTAGCACAGATACGCAGTATTTT
TRBD1	NA	TRBV5-1	TRBJ2-2	CASRSGQGAGGTLTGELFF	TGCGCCAGCAGATCTGGACAGGGGGCTGGCGGGACCCTCACCGGGGAGCTGTTTTTT
NA	few	TRBV30	TRBJ2-2	CAWTGLTDRGNTGELFF	TGTGCCTGGACCGGACTGACGGACCGGGGGAACACCGGGGAGCTGTTTTTT
TRBD1	NA	TRBV20-1	TRBJ2-1	CSARDAQGAHNEQFF	TGCAGTGCTAGAGATGCTCAGGGGGCACACAATGAGCAGTTCTTC
NA	few	TRBV12-3/TRBV12-4	TRBJ2-5	CASSFMGRTFPQETQYF	TGTGCCAGCAGTTTCATGGGGAGGACTTTCCCTCAAGAGACCCAGTACTTC
NA	few	TRBV15	TRBJ2-1	CATRERNEQFF	TGTGCCACCAGGGAGCGCAATGAGCAGTTCTTC
NA	NA	TRBV7-9	TRBJ2-7	CASSFSGQTIYEQYF	TGTGCCAGCAGCTTTTCCGGACAGACAATCTACGAGCAGTACTTC
NA	few	TRBV7-3	TRBJ1-1	CASSLWGTFTEAFF	TGTGCCAGCAGCTTATGGGGGACCTTCACTGAAGCTTTCTTT
NA	NA	TRBV7-3	TRBJ2-1	CASSLDTGTPANEQFF	TGTGCCAGCAGCCTCGACACCGGGACACCCGCCAATGAGCAGTTCTTC
TRBD2	NA	TRBV3-1	TRBJ2-5	CASSQDPRTSARETQYF	TGTGCCAGCAGCCAAGATCCCCGGACTAGCGCGCGAGAGACCCAGTACTTC
NA	NA	TRBV5-1	TRBJ2-2	CASSLSAPGELFF	TGCGCCAGCAGCTTGTCCGCCCCCGGGGAGCTGTTTTTT
NA	many	TRBV19	TRBJ2-5	CASSETGTSGETQYF	TGTGCCAGTAGTGAAACCGGGACATCGGGAGAGACCCAGTACTTC
NA	few	TRBV6-2/TRBV6-3	TRBJ2-7	CASYRGLSGRPPYEQYF	TGTGCCAGCTACAGGGGGCTTAGCGGGAGACCCCCCTACGAGCAGTACTTC
NA	NA	TRBV2	TRBJ1-5	CASSEHFPGSSNQPQHF	TGTGCCAGCAGTGAGCATTTTCCAGGGTCTAGCAATCAGCCCCAGCATTTT
NA	NA	TRBV5-1	TRBJ2-2	CASSSTMGELFF	TGCGCCAGCAGCTCGACGATGGGGGAGCTGTTTTTT
NA	few	TRBV19	TRBJ1-5	CASSIVLAGSNQPQHF	TGTGCCAGTAGTATAGTGTTGGCAGGGAGCAATCAGCCCCAGCATTTT
TRBD1	few	TRBV6-6	TRBJ2-1	CASRPSRGQGADEQFF	TGTGCCAGCAGACCCTCAAGAGGACAGGGGGCAGATGAGCAGTTCTTC
NA	NA	TRBV20-1	TRBJ2-7	CSAREVTDYYEQYF	TGCAGTGCTAGAGAGGTGACAGACTACTACGAGCAGTACTTC
NA	many	TRBV6-2/TRBV6-3	TRBJ2-7	CASSLRDGSYEQYF	TGTGCCAGCAGCCTCCGGGACGGGTCCTACGAGCAGTACTTC
NA	NA	TRBV27	TRBJ1-2	CASRDGGPGGYTF	TGTGCCAGCAGGGATGGGGGGCCGGGGGGCTACACCTTC
NA	NA	TRBV12-5	TRBJ2-7	CASGEERGQYF	TGTGCTAGTGGTGAAGAACGGGGGCAGTACTTC
NA	NA	TRBV4-1	TRBJ1-1	CASSQVSGRENTEAFF	TGCGCCAGCAGCCAAGTCAGCGGCCGGGAGAACACTGAAGCTTTCTTT
TRBD2	NA	TRBV9	TRBJ2-7	CASGPTGTSLGDEQYF	TGTGCCAGCGGACCAACCGGGACTAGCTTGGGTGACGAGCAGTACTTC
TRBD1	NA	TRBV5-1	TRBJ2-7	CASSRGQSPYEQYF	TGCGCCAGCAGCAGGGGACAGTCACCCTACGAGCAGTACTTC
NA	NA	TRBV27	TRBJ2-5	CASSLRGERRGETQYF	TGTGCCAGCAGTTTAAGGGGAGAAAGGCGAGGAGAGACCCAGTACTTC
NA	few	TRBV7-9	TRBJ1-2	CASTAWTVRYGYTF	TGTGCCAGCACCGCGTGGACGGTACGCTATGGCTACACCTTC
TRBD1	NA	TRBV3-1	TRBJ2-7	CASSHPDRTYEQYF	TGTGCCAGCAGCCATCCGGACAGGACCTACGAGCAGTACTTC